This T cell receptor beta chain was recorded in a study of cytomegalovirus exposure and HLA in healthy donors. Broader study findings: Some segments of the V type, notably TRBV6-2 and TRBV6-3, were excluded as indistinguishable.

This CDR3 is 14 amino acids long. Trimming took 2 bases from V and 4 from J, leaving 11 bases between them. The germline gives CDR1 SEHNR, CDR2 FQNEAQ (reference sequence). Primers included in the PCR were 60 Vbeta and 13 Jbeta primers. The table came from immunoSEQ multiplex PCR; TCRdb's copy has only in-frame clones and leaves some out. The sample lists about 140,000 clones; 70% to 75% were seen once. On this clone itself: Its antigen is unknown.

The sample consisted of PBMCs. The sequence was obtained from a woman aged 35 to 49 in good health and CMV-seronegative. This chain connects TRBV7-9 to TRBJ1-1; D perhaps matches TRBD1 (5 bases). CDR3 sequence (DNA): TGTGCCAGCAGCTTAAGCCGGGGGAGCACTGAAGCTTTCTTT. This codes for CASSLSRGSTEAFF.